The 20 T cell receptor beta chains below were found in one sample sequenced in a study of T-cell memory formation after mild COVID-19. TCRdb reprocessed the 5' RACE reads with MiXCR, giving one entry per CDR3 protein. Here the sample spans some 210,000 distinct CDR3 sequences, 10% being singletons. Input material: PBMCs or a T cell subset sorted from them (not recorded which). Every receptor here comes from a man aged 18 to 29 who had mild COVID-19 (a few samples of this study predate the infection). Cell type and time point are not known.

The V gene is TRBV7-2, the J gene TRBJ2-4, with unresolved D. The CDR3 has 13 residues. V lost 1 base and J lost 8, with 9 bases in between. Germline loops: CDR1 SGHTA, CDR2 FQGNSA. The CDR3 DNA sequence: TGTGCCAGCAGCTTAGACTATCGGGACATTCAGTACTTC. This translates into CASSLDYRDIQYF.

This clonotype was picked up a small number of times. For the CDR3, the DNA is TGTGCCAGCAGTGATATTGGGATCACTGAAGCTTTCTTT. It codes for CASSDIGITEAFF. This chain connects TRBV25-1 to TRBJ1-1; no clear D. This CDR3 contains 13 residues. Per germline, CDR1 MGHDK and CDR2 SYGVNS. V gave up 3 bases and J gave up 4 bases, with 9 bases separating them.

This clonotype appeared a few times. This chain links TRBV25-1 with TRBJ2-5; either TRBD1 or TRBD2 may fit D (5 bases each). This CDR3 contains 14 residues. Germline lookup yields CDR1 MGHDK and CDR2 SYGVNS. Deletions cut 3 bases from V and 3 bases from J, with 11 bases between. CDR3 sequence: CASSEVGDKETQYF. The DNA of the CDR3 is TGTGCCAGCAGTGAGGTGGGGGATAAAGAGACCCAGTACTTC.

This clonotype appeared a few times. V is TRBV4-3 and J is TRBJ2-2; D remains unclear. V was shortened by 1 base and J by 7 bases, with 4 bases between the two germline ends. The CDR3 extends over 12 amino acids. Per germline, CDR1 LGHNA and CDR2 YSLEER. DNA of the CDR3: TGCGCCAGCAGCCAAGTGGTCGGGGAGCTGTTTTTT. This encodes CASSQVVGELFF.

In its sample, this clonotype was seen a few times. The rearrangement uses TRBV6-5 and TRBJ1-6; maybe TRBD1 (6 bases). This CDR3 is built from 17 residues. Between the trimmed V and J ends, which lost 2 bases and 0 bases, there was a span of 11 bases. The V gene's germline CDR1 is MNHEY and CDR2 SVGAGI. The CDR3 DNA reads as TGTGCCAGCAGTTACCGGACAGAAAGCTCCTATAATTCACCCCTCCACTTT. Translation: CASSYRTESSYNSPLHF.

A few counts support this clonotype. The chain employs TRBV2 and TRBJ1-2; tentatively, D is TRBD1 (6 bases). V lost 8 bases, J lost 3 bases, and 13 bases lay in between. Per germline, CDR1 SNHLY and CDR2 FYNNEI. This CDR3 is built from 13 residues. Written as DNA, the CDR3 is TGTGCCAGCTGCTGGACAGACTACTATGGCTACACCTTC. This codes for CASCWTDYYGYTF.

This clonotype was seen more than once but under ten times. The chain uses TRBV20-1 and TRBJ2-1; weak D call: TRBD1 (5 bases). This CDR3 region has 15 residues. Germline CDR1 DFQATT, CDR2 SNEGSKA (reference sequence). Trimming cost V 6 bases and J 5 bases, with 20 bases left between them. CDR3 bases: TGCAGTGCGCACCCTGCCCAGGGATGGAACAATGAGCAGTTCTTC. Amino acid sequence: CSAHPAQGWNNEQFF.

This chain connects TRBV6-5 to TRBJ1-2; possibly TRBD1 for D (6 bases). Per the germline V gene, CDR1 is MNHEY and CDR2 is SVGAGI. The CDR3 has 14 amino acids. V was clipped by 5 bases and J by 8 bases, with 18 bases between them. The CDR3: CASSVLWGAEGYTF. CDR3 nucleotide sequence: TGTGCCAGCAGTGTTTTATGGGGGGCGGAAGGCTACACCTTC.

The chain links TRBV5-5 to TRBJ2-5; D may match TRBD1 or TRBD2 (6 bases each). Trimming stripped 8 bases from V and 5 bases from J, with 10 bases between. This CDR3 has 11 amino acids. Germline V gives CDR1 SGHKS, CDR2 YYEKEE (reference sequence). The CDR3 nucleotides are TGTGCCAGTACAGGGAGGGAGACCCAGTACTTC. The encoded protein is CASTGRETQYF.

The rearrangement joins TRBV4-2 to TRBJ2-7, with a possible D match to TRBD2 (5 bases). CDR3 length: 15 amino acids. V shed 4 bases and J shed 0 bases, with 13 bases lying between them. Germline V gene data show CDR1 as LGHNA and CDR2 as YNFKEQ. The chain's CDR3 is CASSPSLMSSYEQYF. The CDR3 nucleotides read TGTGCCAGCAGCCCTAGCTTAATGTCCTCCTACGAGCAGTACTTC.

Many counts were recorded for this clonotype. CDR3 sequence: CASSQLSTDTQYF. As DNA, the CDR3 is TGTGCCAGCAGCCAGCTCTCCACAGATACGCAGTATTTT. The chain employs TRBV27 and TRBJ2-3; D gene uncertain. Trimming stripped 6 bases from V and 2 bases from J, with 9 bases between. Looked up from germline, CDR1 is MNHEY and CDR2 is SMNVEV (reference sequence). This CDR3 region has 13 residues.

This clonotype was observed many times. The genes are TRBV13 and TRBJ2-7; 9 nucleotides agree with TRBD2. Trimming took 5 bases from V and 6 from J; bases not matched to a gene: 11. In germline, CDR1 is PRHDT, CDR2 FYEKMQ (reference sequence). The CDR3 has 15 amino acids. In DNA form, the CDR3 reads TGTGCCAGCAGCGTCTCCGGGACTAGCTTACCCGAGCAGTACTTC. It yields the protein CASSVSGTSLPEQYF.

The chain has TRBV7-2 and TRBJ2-1, with D maybe TRBD2 (5 bases). V lost 4 bases and J 6 bases, leaving 10 bases between the germline ends. The CDR3 runs to 13 residues. Germline assignment: CDR1 SGHTA and CDR2 FQGNSA. CDR3 loop: CASSSTIINEQFF. The CDR3 coding sequence is TGTGCCAGCAGCTCGACTATCATCAATGAGCAGTTCTTC. Looking up the rest from reference TRBV7-2 and TRBJ2-1 gives the full variable domain: GAGVSQSPSNKVTEKGKDVELRCDPISGHTALYWYRQSLGQGLEFLIYFQGNSAPDKSGLPSDRFSAERTGGSVSTLTIQRTQQEDSAVYLCASSSTIINEQFFGPGTRLTVL.

V is TRBV12-3 or TRBV12-4 and J is TRBJ2-7, with D unclear. This CDR3 contains 12 residues. Trimming removed 6 bases at V and 7 bases at J, with 13 bases between. The CDR3 nucleotides are TGTGCCAGCAGCCGTGGACCTGGGGAGCAGTACGTC. Protein: CASSRGPGEQYV.

This clonotype has only a few counts. The gene calls are TRBV5-1 and TRBJ2-2; D is possibly TRBD1 or TRBD2 (6 bases each). This CDR3 spans 16 amino acids. Trimming stripped 0 bases from V and 0 bases from J, with 9 bases between. Looked up from germline, CDR1 is SGHRS and CDR2 is YFSETQ. CDR3 sequence: CASSLAGGTNTGELFF. The CDR3 bases are TGCGCCAGCAGCTTGGCCGGGGGCACGAACACCGGGGAGCTGTTTTTT.

This clonotype was recorded a few times. The chain combines TRBV5-1 with TRBJ2-7; TRBD2 agrees at 12 bases. This CDR3 region has 16 residues. Germline CDR1 and CDR2: SGHRS and YFSETQ. V shed 4 bases, J shed 3 bases, and the junction held 8 bases outside the gene matches. The CDR3 nucleotides are TGCGCCAGCAGCCCGGATTGGACTAGCGGGGTCTACGAGCAGTACTTC. It translates to CASSPDWTSGVYEQYF.

This clonotype appeared a few times. The rearrangement joins TRBV7-2 to TRBJ1-2; TRBD1 matches 7 bases. Germline CDR1 reads SGHTA; CDR2 reads FQGNSA. This CDR3 comprises 15 residues. The trim removed 1 base at V and 4 bases at J, leaving 6 bases unmatched. CDR3 sequence reads: CASSLVTGDGYGYTF. In nucleotides, the CDR3 is TGTGCCAGCAGCTTAGTAACAGGGGATGGCTATGGCTACACCTTC.

J is TRBJ2-2 and V is TRBV7-3; the D is unclear. CDR3 size: 15 residues. CDR1 SGHTA and CDR2 FQGTGA come from the germline V gene. V was clipped by 4 bases and J by 5 bases, with 14 bases between them. The CDR3 spells CASSSSVGGTGELFF. CDR3 nucleotide sequence: TGTGCCAGCAGCTCCTCCGTAGGTGGAACCGGGGAGCTGTTTTTT.

This clonotype has more than one count but fewer than ten. The chain employs TRBV5-5 and TRBJ2-1; TRBD1 might be the D (5 bases). The CDR3 length is 17 residues. The V gene's germline CDR1 is SGHKS and CDR2 YYEKEE (reference sequence). V was cut by 3 bases and J by 0 bases, with 16 bases left in between. CDR3 sequence (DNA): TGTGCCAGCAGCTCTCAAGGGGCGTCGAGCTCCTACAATGAGCAGTTCTTC. Its translation: CASSSQGASSSYNEQFF.

The chain uses TRBV20-1 and TRBJ1-2; 7 bases are a match to TRBD1. Germline V CDR1 and CDR2: DFQATT, SNEGSKA (reference sequence). The V gene end was trimmed by 5 bases and the J gene end by 12 bases; junction bases not matched to a gene: 12. The CDR3 totals 12 residues. The CDR3, as DNA: TGCAGTGCTCCCGACAGGGTAGGAAGGGACACCTTC. Protein: CSAPDRVGRDTF.